The 27 T cell receptor beta chains presented below share a single source sample, sequenced in a study of blood T cell repertoires in COVID-19. Sequencing used immunoSEQ multiplex PCR; TCRdb keeps in-frame clones, though not all of them. The top ten clones hold over 9.5% of a sample with about 270,000 clones, about 90% of them seen once. The source material was peripheral blood. The source of these receptors is a woman aged 25 to 39 with COVID-19, enrolled during active disease.

The chain joins TRBV7-9 to TRBJ1-2; unclear D gene. Germline V CDR1 and CDR2: SEHNR, FQNEAQ (reference sequence). CDR3 length: 12 amino acids. Deletions cut 4 bases from V and 4 bases from J, with 7 bases between. The DNA of the CDR3 is TGTGCCAGCAGCTCCGCGGGCTATGGCTACACCTTC. Protein sequence: CASSSAGYGYTF.

The V gene is TRBV2, the J gene TRBJ2-1; perhaps TRBD2 as D (6 bases). The V and J ends lost 8 bases and 15 bases respectively, with 14 bases between them. This CDR3 spans 10 amino acids. The germline V gene has CDR1 SNHLY and CDR2 FYNNEI. CDR3 amino acids: CASGGNSLFF. In nucleotides, the CDR3 is TGTGCCAGCGGGGGGAATAGTCTGTTCTTC. The variable domain in full, completed from reference TRBV2 and TRBJ2-1, reads EPEVTQTPSHQVTQMGQEVILRCVPISNHLYFYWYRQILGQKVEFLVSFYNNEISEKSEIFDDQFSVERPDGSNFTLKIRSTKLEDSAMYFCASGGNSLFFGPGTRLTVL.

The chain is built from TRBV19 and TRBJ1-2; 9 nucleotides match TRBD1. With V trimmed by 7 bases and J by 4 bases, 16 bases remained unmatched. Germline values: CDR1 LNHDA, CDR2 SQIVND (reference sequence). The CDR3 contains 17 residues. CDR3 bases: TGTGCCAGTACCCCCTCCGGGACAGGGAAATATGGCTATGGCTACACCTTC. The encoded protein is CASTPSGTGKYGYGYTF.

Regarding this clone: Other DNA sequences within the sample encode an identical CDR3. V and J are TRBV18 and TRBJ2-2; D perhaps matches TRBD2 (6 bases). Germline V CDR1 and CDR2: KGHSH, LQKENI. The CDR3 is made up of 15 amino acids. V was trimmed by 3 bases and J by 3 bases, leaving 11 bases between them. The DNA for the CDR3 is TGTGCCAGCTCACCCCGGGGGTTGGACACCGGGGAGCTGTTTTTT. This gives the protein CASSPRGLDTGELFF.

This sequence joins TRBV7-9 and TRBJ1-2, with no clear D. The V gene's germline CDR1 is SEHNR and CDR2 FQNEAQ (reference sequence). CDR3 size: 14 residues. V was trimmed by 3 bases and J by 4 bases, leaving 12 bases between them. This CDR3 reads CASSFGRRTYGYTF. The CDR3 DNA reads TGTGCCAGCAGCTTTGGCCGCCGAACCTATGGCTACACCTTC.

The chain employs TRBV4-1 and TRBJ2-7; 7 nucleotides line up with TRBD2. CDR3 length: 15 residues. CDR1 is MGHRA, CDR2 YSYEKL, per germline. After removal of 3 bases from V and 3 bases from J, the junction contained 8 bases not matched to a gene. The CDR3 here is CASSHLLGGNYEQYF. The DNA of the CDR3 is TGCGCCAGCAGCCACCTATTGGGAGGGAACTACGAGCAGTACTTC.

In regard to this clone: It may be a read error: a sequence one base away is much more abundant. This sequence joins TRBV5-8 and TRBJ1-2; 10 positions match TRBD1. Germline values: CDR1 SGHTS, CDR2 YDEGEE. CDR3 length: 14 amino acids. J gave up 5 bases and V 1 base, and 2 bases lay outside the gene matches. Here the CDR3 reads CASSLWTGGYGYTF. CDR3 DNA: TGTGCCAGCAGCTTGTGGACAGGGGGTTATGGCTACACCTTC.

The chain couples TRBV29-1 to TRBJ2-1, with TRBD2 matching over 10 bases. Looked up from germline, CDR1 is SQVTM and CDR2 is ANQGSEA. The V segment lost 0 bases and the J segment 4 bases; nucleotides outside the gene matches: 3. This CDR3 comprises 15 residues. CDR3 region: CSVEEGLAYYNEQFF. The CDR3 DNA reads as TGCAGCGTTGAAGAGGGACTAGCGTATTACAATGAGCAGTTCTTC.

The V call is TRBV7-8, the J call TRBJ1-1, with 8 bases aligning to TRBD1. CDR1 is SGHVS, CDR2 FQNEAQ, per germline. Germline trimming cut 4 bases from V and 4 bases from J; bases unmatched to any gene: 8. The CDR3 runs to 15 residues. DNA of the CDR3: TGTGCCAGCAGCTCAAGGACAGGGCGGATCACTGAAGCTTTCTTT. It translates to CASSSRTGRITEAFF.

The V gene is TRBV9, the J gene TRBJ2-2, with 7 bases matching TRBD1. Per germline, CDR1 SGDLS and CDR2 YYNGEE. V lost 4 bases to trimming and J lost 7 bases; unmatched junction nucleotides: 13. The CDR3 is made up of 16 amino acids. As DNA, the CDR3 is TGTGCCAGCAGCCCCAAGACAGGGACCGGGGTCGGGGAGCTGTTTTTT. This encodes CASSPKTGTGVGELFF.

The rearrangement joins TRBV29-1 to TRBJ2-3; no clear D. CDR1 SQVTM and CDR2 ANQGSEA come from the germline V gene. This CDR3 is 13 amino acids long. Between the trimmed V and J ends, which lost 1 base and 6 bases, there was a span of 11 bases. In DNA form, the CDR3 reads TGCAGCGTTGAAGCCCCAACCGGGGATACGCAGTATTTT. It is translated as CSVEAPTGDTQYF.

Of note for this clone: Other DNA sequences from this sample encode an identical CDR3 as well. The chain carries TRBV19 and TRBJ1-1; TRBD1 agrees at 8 bases. The CDR3 contains 14 residues. V lost 6 bases, J lost 0 bases, and 3 bases stayed unmatched. From germline, CDR1 is LNHDA and CDR2 SQIVND (reference sequence). This chain's CDR3 is CASRRGQVNTEAFF. CDR3 nucleotide sequence: TGTGCCAGTAGGAGGGGACAGGTGAACACTGAAGCTTTCTTT. The complete variable domain, with remaining parts taken from reference TRBV19 and TRBJ1-1, reads DGGITQSPKYLFRKEGQNVTLSCEQNLNHDAMYWYRQDPGQGLRLIYYSQIVNDFQKGDIAEGYSVSREKKESFPLTVTSAQKNPTAFYLCASRRGQVNTEAFFGQGTRLTVV.

The chain is built from TRBV5-6 and TRBJ2-3; D possibly corresponds to TRBD2 (6 bases). CDR1 and CDR2 (germline): SGHDT, YYEEEE. Deletions cut 0 bases from V and 2 bases from J, with 22 bases between. CDR3 length: 19 amino acids. CDR3 nucleotides: TGTGCCAGCAGCTTGGCCCCCGGCGGGGCTTTATCATCCACAGATACGCAGTATTTT. Protein product: CASSLAPGGALSSTDTQYF.

This chain connects TRBV27 to TRBJ1-6; D gene uncertain. Trimming removed 0 bases at V and 9 bases at J, with 12 bases between. CDR1 MNHEY and CDR2 SMNVEV come from the germline V gene (reference sequence). The CDR3 contains 15 residues. CDR3 nucleotide sequence: TGTGCCAGCAGTTTATCGCGGGGTGGAATTTCACCCCTCCACTTT. The encoded protein is CASSLSRGGISPLHF.

V is TRBV6-2 or TRBV6-3 and J is TRBJ1-6; TRBD1 matches at 8 bases. The J segment lost 0 bases and the V segment lost 5 bases, leaving 6 bases of the junction unmatched. The CDR3 runs to 17 residues. The germline V gene encodes CDR1 MNHEY and CDR2 SVGEGT. CDR3 in amino acids: CASSPDRGPSYNSPLHF. The CDR3 DNA is TGTGCCAGCAGTCCCGACAGGGGACCCTCCTATAATTCACCCCTCCACTTT.

The chain is built from TRBV3-1 (or the pseudogene TRBV3-2) and TRBJ2-5; maybe TRBD2 (7 bases). Trimming shortened V by 6 bases and J by 4 bases, and 15 bases separated the two germline ends. The germline V gene encodes CDR1 LGHDT and CDR2 YNNKEL (reference sequence). CDR3 length equals 14 residues. The CDR3 coding sequence is TGTGCCAGCAGTCACCGGGGGGCCGGAGAGACCCAGTACTTC. Translating gives CASSHRGAGETQYF.

The V call is TRBV10-1, the J call TRBJ1-1; perhaps TRBD1 as D (5 bases). The CDR3 loop spans 15 amino acids. V lost 3 bases and J 4 bases, leaving 15 bases between the germline ends. Germline loops: CDR1 WNHNN, CDR2 SYGVQD (reference sequence). Here the CDR3 reads CASSDIAAGITEAFF. CDR3 in DNA: TGCGCCAGCAGTGATATCGCAGCAGGGATCACTGAAGCTTTCTTT.

The rearrangement uses TRBV19 and TRBJ2-2; 7 bases line up with TRBD1. Germline V gene data show CDR1 as LNHDA and CDR2 as SQIVND (reference sequence). Losses at the gene ends were 5 bases for V and 4 bases for J; bases not matched to a gene: 4. The CDR3 totals 14 residues. The CDR3 region has the DNA TGTGCCAGTAGTTTTACAGGGGCCACCGGGGAGCTGTTTTTT. Amino acid sequence: CASSFTGATGELFF.

The chain uses TRBV11-3 and TRBJ2-3; TRBD2 agrees at 10 bases. V dropped 0 bases and J dropped 9; count of bases not matched to a gene: 6. Per the germline V gene, CDR1 is SGHNT and CDR2 is YENEEA. The CDR3 covers 15 residues. The CDR3 nucleotides read TGTGCCAGCAGCTTAGATGCGCTAGCGGGGGCCACGCAGTATTTT. It translates to CASSLDALAGATQYF.

This clone has a single count. The rearrangement uses TRBV6-1 and TRBJ1-4; D is unclear. The CDR3 is made up of 17 amino acids. The V and J ends lost 3 bases and 0 bases respectively, with 14 bases between them. Germline lookup yields CDR1 MNHNS and CDR2 SASEGT. The CDR3 spells CASSEDSWRATNEKLFF. The DNA of the CDR3 is TGTGCCAGCAGTGAGGACTCTTGGCGGGCAACTAATGAAAAACTGTTTTTT.

The rearrangement joins TRBV5-1 to TRBJ2-5; TRBD2 aligns across 7 bases. V trimming: 5 bases; J trimming: 3 bases; junction bases outside the gene matches: 10. Germline V gene lookup returns CDR1 SGHRS and CDR2 YFSETQ. The CDR3 loop spans 15 amino acids. CDR3 residues: CASRISQRGKETQYF. The CDR3 DNA sequence: TGCGCCAGCAGGATTTCCCAGCGGGGTAAAGAGACCCAGTACTTC.

This chain joins TRBV10-3 and TRBJ2-3; D is ambiguous. Germline V gives CDR1 ENHRY, CDR2 SYGVKD. Trimming pared 5 bases from V and 2 bases from J, leaving 8 bases between. The CDR3 covers 13 residues. DNA for the CDR3: TGTGCCATCAGTCTCCCTCCCACAGATACGCAGTATTTT. Translated, it gives CAISLPPTDTQYF.

The chain has TRBV7-9 and TRBJ2-1; D unclear. Germline V gives CDR1 SEHNR, CDR2 FQNEAQ (reference sequence). V lost 7 bases, J lost 5 bases, and 18 bases lay in between. This CDR3 has 15 amino acids. The CDR3 reads CASTSVVLKHNEQFF. CDR3 nucleotide sequence: TGTGCCAGCACCTCGGTGGTACTGAAACACAATGAGCAGTTCTTC.

This clone was picked up one time. This chain connects TRBV12-3 or TRBV12-4 to TRBJ1-3; the D is unclear. The CDR3 contains 13 residues. Trimming pared 6 bases from V and 0 bases from J, leaving 6 bases between. The CDR3 region is CASRYSSGNTIYF. As DNA, the CDR3 is TGTGCCAGCAGGTACAGCTCTGGAAACACCATATATTTT.

V usage is TRBV5-4 and J usage is TRBJ2-1, with 11 bases aligning to TRBD2. Trimming cost V 1 base and J 9 bases; bases outside gene matches: 6. This CDR3 is 15 amino acids long. Germline assignment: CDR1 SGHNT and CDR2 YYREEE (reference sequence). This CDR3 reads CASSLSLAGGGEQFF. The DNA of the CDR3 is TGTGCCAGCAGCTTGAGCCTAGCGGGGGGTGGTGAGCAGTTCTTC.

V and J are TRBV5-1 and TRBJ2-5; a weak D match, TRBD1 (6 bases). The CDR3 length is 13 residues. Looked up from germline, CDR1 is SGHRS and CDR2 is YFSETQ. The V end lost 7 bases, the J end lost 4 bases, and 14 bases lay between the germline ends. The CDR3 region has the DNA TGCGCCAGCGGGGGCGCCGCGGGAGAGACCCAGTACTTC. It specifies CASGGAAGETQYF.

The CDR3 nucleotides read TGTGCCAGCAGCTTCCTCCAGGGAACTGAAGCTTTCTTT. Translating gives CASSFLQGTEAFF. The J gene is TRBJ1-1, the V gene TRBV7-8; D might be TRBD1 (5 bases). The CDR3 runs to 13 residues. V gave up 3 bases and J gave up 5 bases, with 10 bases separating them. Germline V gives CDR1 SGHVS, CDR2 FQNEAQ.